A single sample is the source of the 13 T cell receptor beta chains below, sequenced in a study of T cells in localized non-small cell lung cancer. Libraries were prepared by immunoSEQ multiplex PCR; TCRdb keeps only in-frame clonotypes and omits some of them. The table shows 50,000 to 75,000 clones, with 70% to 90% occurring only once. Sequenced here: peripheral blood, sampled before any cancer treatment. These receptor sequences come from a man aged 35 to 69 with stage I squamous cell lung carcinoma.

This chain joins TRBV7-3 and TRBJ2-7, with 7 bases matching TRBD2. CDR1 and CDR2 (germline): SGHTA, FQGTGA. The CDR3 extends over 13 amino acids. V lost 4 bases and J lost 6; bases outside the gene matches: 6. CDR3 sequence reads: CASSYGPGGEQYF. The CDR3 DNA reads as TGTGCCAGCAGCTACGGGCCGGGGGGCGAGCAGTACTTC.

The CDR3 bases are TGTGCCAGCAGTTCCTCGGCTAGAACCTACGAGCAGTACTTC. This encodes CASSSSARTYEQYF. The genes are TRBV6-6 and TRBJ2-7; D is ambiguous. The CDR3 covers 14 residues. The V and J ends lost 4 bases and 2 bases respectively, with 12 bases between them. The germline V gene has CDR1 MNHNY and CDR2 SVGAGI (reference sequence).

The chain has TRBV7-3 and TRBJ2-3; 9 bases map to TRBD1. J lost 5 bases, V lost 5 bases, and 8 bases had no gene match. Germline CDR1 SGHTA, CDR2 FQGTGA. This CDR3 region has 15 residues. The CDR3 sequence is CASSLTGGDGDTQYF. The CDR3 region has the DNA TGTGCCAGCAGCCTTACAGGGGGCGATGGAGATACGCAGTATTTT. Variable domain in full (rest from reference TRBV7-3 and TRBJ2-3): GAGVSQTPSNKVTEKGKYVELRCDPISGHTALYWYRQSLGQGPEFLIYFQGTGAADDSGLPNDRFFAVRPEGSVSTLKIQRTERGDSAVYLCASSLTGGDGDTQYFGPGTRLTVL.

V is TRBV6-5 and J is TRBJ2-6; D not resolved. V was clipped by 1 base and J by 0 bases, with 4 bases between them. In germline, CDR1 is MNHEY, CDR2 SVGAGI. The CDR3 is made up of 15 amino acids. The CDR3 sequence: CASSYYGSGANVLTF. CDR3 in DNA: TGTGCCAGCAGTTACTACGGCTCTGGGGCCAACGTCCTGACTTTC.

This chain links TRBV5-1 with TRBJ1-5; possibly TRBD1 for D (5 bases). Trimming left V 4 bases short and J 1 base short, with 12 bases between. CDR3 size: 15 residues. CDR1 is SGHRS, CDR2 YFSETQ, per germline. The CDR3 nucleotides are TGCGCCAGCAGCGTGGGGACGTACAGCAATCAGCCCCAGCATTTT. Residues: CASSVGTYSNQPQHF.

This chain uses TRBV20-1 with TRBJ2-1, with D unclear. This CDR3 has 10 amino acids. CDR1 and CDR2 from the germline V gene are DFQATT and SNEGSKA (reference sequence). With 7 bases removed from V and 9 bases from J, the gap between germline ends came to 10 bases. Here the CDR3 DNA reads TGCAGTGTAGGGCTTGGTGAGCAGTTCTTC. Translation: CSVGLGEQFF.

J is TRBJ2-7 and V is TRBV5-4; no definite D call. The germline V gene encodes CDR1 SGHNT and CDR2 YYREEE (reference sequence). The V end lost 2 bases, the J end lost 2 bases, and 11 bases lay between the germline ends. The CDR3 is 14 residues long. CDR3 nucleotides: TGTGCCAGCAGCTTAGTCAGTTACCCCTACGAGCAGTACTTC. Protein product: CASSLVSYPYEQYF.

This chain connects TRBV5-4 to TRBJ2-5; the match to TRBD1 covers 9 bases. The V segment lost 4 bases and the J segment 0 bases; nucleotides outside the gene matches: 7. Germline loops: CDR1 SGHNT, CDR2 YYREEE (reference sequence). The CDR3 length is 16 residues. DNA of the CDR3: TGTGCCAGCAGCGTACCGGGACAGGGAGACCAAGAGACCCAGTACTTC. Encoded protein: CASSVPGQGDQETQYF.

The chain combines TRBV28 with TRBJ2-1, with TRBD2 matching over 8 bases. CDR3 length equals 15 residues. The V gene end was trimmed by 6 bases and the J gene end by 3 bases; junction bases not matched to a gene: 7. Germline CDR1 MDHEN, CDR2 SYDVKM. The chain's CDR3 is CASRVPSGSYNEQFF. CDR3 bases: TGTGCCAGCAGAGTGCCCAGCGGGAGCTACAATGAGCAGTTCTTC. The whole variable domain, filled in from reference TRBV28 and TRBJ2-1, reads DVKVTQSSRYLVKRTGEKVFLECVQDMDHENMFWYRQDPGLGLRLIYFSYDVKMKEKGDIPEGYSVSREKKERFSLILESASTNQTSMYLCASRVPSGSYNEQFFGPGTRLTVL.

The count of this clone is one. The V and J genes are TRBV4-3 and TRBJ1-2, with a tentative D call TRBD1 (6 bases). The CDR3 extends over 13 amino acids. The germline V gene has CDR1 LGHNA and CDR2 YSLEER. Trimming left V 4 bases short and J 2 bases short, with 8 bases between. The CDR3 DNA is TGCGCCAGCAGCCTCGGACAGAACTATGGCTACACCTTC. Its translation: CASSLGQNYGYTF.

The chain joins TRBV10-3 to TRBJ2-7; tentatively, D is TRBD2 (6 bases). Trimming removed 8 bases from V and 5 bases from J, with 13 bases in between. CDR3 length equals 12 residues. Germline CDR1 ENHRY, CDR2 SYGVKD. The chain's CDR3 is CAIGGTLHEQYF. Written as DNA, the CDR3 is TGTGCCATCGGCGGGACTCTCCACGAGCAGTACTTC.

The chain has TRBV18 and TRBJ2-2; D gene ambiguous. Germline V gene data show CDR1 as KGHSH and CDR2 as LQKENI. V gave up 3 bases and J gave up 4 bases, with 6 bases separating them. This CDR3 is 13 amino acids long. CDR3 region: CASSPDPTGELFF. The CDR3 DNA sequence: TGTGCCAGCTCACCTGACCCCACCGGGGAGCTGTTTTTT.

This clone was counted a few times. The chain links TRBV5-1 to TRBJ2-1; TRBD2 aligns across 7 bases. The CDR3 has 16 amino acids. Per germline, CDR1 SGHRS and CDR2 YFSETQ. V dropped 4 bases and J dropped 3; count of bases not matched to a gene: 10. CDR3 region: CASSETSSRGYNEQFF. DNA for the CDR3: TGCGCCAGCAGCGAGACTAGCTCGAGGGGCTACAATGAGCAGTTCTTC.